A selection of T cell receptor beta chains follows, all from one sample in a study of T cells after posttransplantation cyclophosphamide. Some clones are missing from TCRdb's copy, which holds only in-frame ones; the method was immunoSEQ multiplex PCR. Counted here are tens of thousands of clones, 80% to 90% occurring once; the ten biggest clones make up under 2%. The sequences come from PBMCs, collected roughly 350 days after allogeneic stem cell transplant with calcineurin inhibitor and methotrexate. Receptors were obtained from a female patient younger than 45 who received an allogeneic stem cell transplant from an unrelated donor, was CMV-positive, and had acute and chronic GVHD. The graft donor may be the source of some T cells. Each CDR3 is given with its conserved first and last residue. A D gene is named only where the DNA matches it firmly. Size tells how often a clone was seen (once, few, many) or the class of an expanded clone, and some rows leave it out.

D gene	V gene	clone size	J gene	CDR3 protein	CDR3 DNA
TRBD1	TRBV7-9	once	TRBJ1-1	CASRETGGGTEAFF	TGTGCCAGCAGGGAGACAGGGGGCGGGACTGAAGCTTTCTTT
NA	TRBV7-2	few	TRBJ1-5	CASSLDLRDSLQPQHF	TGTGCCAGCAGCTTAGACCTAAGAGACAGTCTTCAGCCCCAGCATTTT
NA	TRBV15	NA	TRBJ1-1	CATSTVRYTEAFF	TGTGCCACCAGCACAGTCAGGTACACTGAAGCTTTCTTT
NA	TRBV7-6	NA	TRBJ2-5	CASSSGGNPQETQYF	TGTGCCAGCAGCTCGGGGGGCAACCCCCAAGAGACCCAGTACTTC
NA	TRBV4-1	NA	TRBJ2-7	CASSQLPGDEQYF	TGCGCCAGCAGCCAACTCCCCGGAGACGAACAGTACTTC
TRBD1	TRBV27	NA	TRBJ2-5	CASSLGQLQETQYF	TGTGCCAGCAGTTTGGGACAGCTCCAAGAGACCCAGTACTTC
TRBD2	TRBV7-9	NA	TRBJ2-1	CASSPIAGGPDEQFF	TGTGCCAGCAGCCCTATAGCGGGAGGGCCCGATGAGCAGTTCTTC
NA	TRBV15	NA	TRBJ2-1	CATSRGAGDNEQFF	TGTGCCACCAGCAGAGGGGCAGGGGACAATGAGCAGTTCTTC
TRBD1	TRBV5-1	NA	TRBJ2-4	CASSSGGQGATKNIQYF	TGCGCCAGCAGCTCCGGAGGACAGGGGGCTACCAAAAACATTCAGTACTTC
NA	TRBV4-1	NA	TRBJ2-6	CASSQDSGTGANVLTF	TGCGCCAGCAGCCAAGATTCGGGTACCGGGGCCAACGTCCTGACTTTC
TRBD2	TRBV4-3	NA	TRBJ2-1	CASSQALASGRRYEQFF	TGCGCCAGCAGCCAAGCCCTAGCTAGCGGGAGAAGGTATGAGCAGTTCTTC
NA	TRBV2	NA	TRBJ2-5	CASISSWFEETQYF	TGTGCCAGCATAAGTTCGTGGTTTGAGGAGACCCAGTACTTC
NA	TRBV6-5	once	TRBJ1-2	CASSYRSGSNGYTF	TGTGCCAGCAGTTACCGGAGTGGTTCTAATGGCTACACCTTC
TRBD1	TRBV27	NA	TRBJ2-5	CASSLSGQGSLTQYF	TGTGCCAGCAGTTTATCGGGACAGGGGAGTTTGACCCAGTACTTC
TRBD2	TRBV7-2	NA	TRBJ2-3	CASSLGASGKRLLTDTQYF	TGTGCCAGCAGCTTAGGGGCTAGCGGGAAGCGATTACTCACAGATACGCAGTATTTT
NA	TRBV12-1	NA	TRBJ2-7	CASSSDRTSGFLSLYEQYF	TGTGCCAGCAGCTCCGATCGGACTAGCGGGTTCCTCAGCCTGTACGAGCAGTACTTC
NA	TRBV10-3	few	TRBJ1-5	CAISEAGASDQPQHF	TGTGCCATCAGTGAGGCGGGGGCGAGCGATCAGCCCCAGCATTTT
NA	TRBV7-6	NA	TRBJ1-1	CASSLGAGREAFF	TGTGCCAGCAGCTTAGGGGCGGGGAGAGAAGCTTTCTTT
TRBD1	TRBV4-1	NA	TRBJ1-6	CASSPRDREISNSPLHF	TGCGCCAGCAGCCCCCGGGACAGGGAGATTTCTAATTCACCCCTCCACTTT
TRBD2	TRBV9	NA	TRBJ2-1	CASSSSGITNEQFF	TGTGCCAGCAGCTCTAGCGGGATTACGAATGAGCAGTTCTTC
TRBD1	TRBV6-1	NA	TRBJ1-2	CASREGQGSNYGYTF	TGTGCCAGCAGAGAAGGACAGGGCTCTAACTATGGCTACACCTTC
TRBD2	TRBV11-2	NA	TRBJ2-7	CASSLGSGRAVEQYF	TGTGCCAGCAGCTTAGGGAGCGGGAGGGCGGTCGAGCAGTACTTC
TRBD2	TRBV2	NA	TRBJ2-1	CASPRGEGGSTSHNEQFF	TGTGCCAGTCCCCGGGGGGAGGGCGGGAGTACTTCGCACAATGAGCAGTTCTTC
TRBD2	TRBV7-9	once	TRBJ2-1	CASSLAAGVGEQFF	TGTGCCAGCAGCTTAGCGGCGGGAGTCGGAGAGCAGTTCTTC
TRBD2	TRBV14	NA	TRBJ2-7	CASSQTTSDNSYEQYF	TGTGCCAGCAGCCAGACAACTAGCGACAACTCCTACGAGCAGTACTTC
TRBD2	TRBV29-1	NA	TRBJ2-2	CSVGLAGGRNTGELFF	TGCAGCGTAGGACTAGCGGGAGGACGGAACACCGGGGAGCTGTTTTTT
TRBD2	TRBV6-1	NA	TRBJ2-4	CASSARELSKNIQYF	TGTGCCAGCAGTGCGCGGGAGTTGTCCAAAAACATTCAGTACTTC
NA	TRBV9	few	TRBJ2-3	CASSVAYRGDTQYF	TGTGCCAGCAGCGTAGCCTATAGAGGAGATACGCAGTATTTT
NA	TRBV2	NA	TRBJ2-4	CASRALKQGNIQYF	TGTGCCAGCAGAGCACTGAAACAGGGAAACATTCAGTACTTC
TRBD1	TRBV4-3	NA	TRBJ2-3	CASSQEVLTQGASDTQYF	TGCGCCAGCAGCCAAGAGGTCTTGACACAGGGGGCATCGGATACGCAGTATTTT
NA	TRBV19	NA	TRBJ1-5	CASSIGPSYSNQPQHF	TGTGCCAGTAGTATAGGGCCGTCGTATAGCAATCAGCCCCAGCATTTT
TRBD1	TRBV6-1	once	TRBJ1-5	CASSEVPPTGGNNQPQHF	TGTGCCAGCAGTGAAGTCCCTCCGACAGGGGGCAACAATCAGCCCCAGCATTTT
NA	TRBV29-1	NA	TRBJ2-4	CSALVSSVKNIQYF	TGCAGCGCATTGGTATCTAGCGTCAAAAACATTCAGTACTTC
TRBD1	TRBV2	NA	TRBJ1-5	CASRAARTGIQPQHF	TGTGCCAGCAGGGCCGCCCGGACAGGGATTCAGCCCCAGCATTTT
NA	TRBV5-1	NA	TRBJ1-3	CASSGSGLGGNTIYF	TGCGCCAGCAGCGGGTCAGGGCTAGGCGGAAACACCATATATTTT
NA	TRBV20-1	NA	TRBJ2-7	CSARVVHEQYF	TGCAGTGCTAGAGTGGTCCACGAGCAGTACTTC
NA	TRBV30	NA	TRBJ2-2	CAWNPDSNTGELFF	TGTGCCTGGAACCCGGACTCGAACACCGGGGAGCTGTTTTTT
NA	TRBV15	NA	TRBJ1-1	CATSRKQLNTEAFF	TGTGCCACCAGCAGGAAACAGCTAAACACTGAAGCTTTCTTT
NA	TRBV5-6	NA	TRBJ2-1	CASSSWGLQQFF	TGTGCCAGCAGCTCCTGGGGCCTACAGCAGTTCTTC
NA	TRBV7-6	NA	TRBJ2-2	CASSLGRAGELFF	TGTGCCAGCAGCTTAGGGAGGGCCGGGGAGCTGTTTTTT
TRBD1	TRBV2	once	TRBJ2-3	CASTPLDRGSTDTQYF	TGTGCCAGCACCCCTTTAGACAGGGGGAGCACAGATACGCAGTATTTT
TRBD1	TRBV13	NA	TRBJ2-2	CASQRVGQGAGELFF	TGTGCCAGCCAAAGGGTGGGACAGGGCGCCGGGGAGCTGTTTTTT